The 18 T cell receptor beta chains in this list originate from one sample, sequenced in a study of blood T cell repertoires in COVID-19. Libraries were prepared by immunoSEQ multiplex PCR; TCRdb keeps only in-frame clonotypes and omits some of them. There are 150,000 to 200,000 clones in the sample; roughly 88% occur only once, and roughly a tenth lies in the top ten. Sequenced input: peripheral blood. The source of these receptors is a woman of 80 years or more with active or convalescent COVID-19.

This clone was recorded at least ten times. This chain joins TRBV12-2 and TRBJ2-5; the D segment call TRBD2 is taken from the table without a DNA check. TRBV12-2 constitutes a pseudogene. The CDR3 runs to 14 residues. CDR3 nucleotides: TGTGCAAGTCTCACCCTGGGAGACGCGGGGACCCAGTACTTC. As protein: CASLTLGDAGTQYF.

The sample holds a few counts of this clone. This chain links TRBV3-1 (or the pseudogene TRBV3-2) with TRBJ1-2, with D possibly being TRBD1 (5 bases). This CDR3 is built from 14 residues. From germline, CDR1 is LGHDT and CDR2 YNNKEL (reference sequence). V lost 5 bases and J lost 8, with 18 bases in between. As DNA, the CDR3 is TGTGCCAGCAGCTACTCGGACATTTCCTACGGCTACACCTTC. This sequence encodes CASSYSDISYGYTF.

The sample holds a few counts of this clone. The rearrangement uses TRBV6-2 or TRBV6-3 and TRBJ1-1, with TRBD1 matching over 9 bases. Germline V CDR1 and CDR2: MNHEY, SVGEGT. Trimming cost V 5 bases and J 1 base; bases outside gene matches: 2. The CDR3 runs to 14 residues. The DNA for the CDR3 is TGTGCCAGCAGTGAGGACAGGGGGAACACTGAAGCTTTCTTT. Translation: CASSEDRGNTEAFF.

The chain couples TRBV30 to TRBJ1-2, with 10 bases identical to TRBD1. This CDR3 region has 15 residues. The germline gives CDR1 GTSNPN, CDR2 SVGIG (reference sequence). The J segment lost 0 bases and the V segment lost 3 bases, leaving 4 bases of the junction unmatched. In nucleotides, the CDR3 is TGTGCCTGGAGGGCCGGGACAGGGGCTAACTATGGCTACACCTTC. Its translation: CAWRAGTGANYGYTF.

CDR3 amino acids: CASSESTGYGYTF. DNA for the CDR3: TGCGCCAGCAGTGAGTCAACAGGCTATGGCTACACCTTC. This sequence joins TRBV10-2 and TRBJ1-2, with TRBD1 as a possible D gene (5 bases). The length of the CDR3 is 13 residues. CDR1 WSHSY and CDR2 SAAADI come from the germline V gene. The V end lost 0 bases, the J end lost 4 bases, and 6 bases lay between the germline ends.

V usage is TRBV6-4 and J usage is TRBJ2-5; D unclear. The germline V gene encodes CDR1 MRHNA and CDR2 SNTAGT. Trimming stripped 4 bases from V and 5 bases from J, with 11 bases between. The CDR3 spans 13 residues. CDR3 region: CASSVFAMETQYF. The CDR3 DNA follows: TGTGCCAGCAGTGTTTTTGCGATGGAGACCCAGTACTTC.

The sample holds one count of this clone. This chain uses TRBV3-1 (or the pseudogene TRBV3-2) with TRBJ2-5; D is unclear. The CDR3 loop spans 15 amino acids. Germline V gene sequence: CDR1 LGHDT, CDR2 YNNKEL (reference sequence). V lost 0 bases and J 2 bases, leaving 10 bases between the germline ends. Here the CDR3 reads CASSQDGQQQETQYF. DNA of the CDR3: TGTGCCAGCAGCCAAGATGGGCAGCAACAAGAGACCCAGTACTTC.

The chain links TRBV5-1 to TRBJ1-3, with 8 bases matching TRBD1. V dropped 4 bases and J dropped 0; count of bases not matched to a gene: 6. This CDR3 contains 16 residues. Germline assignment: CDR1 SGHRS and CDR2 YFSETQ. Here the CDR3 reads CASSQGQAISGNTIYF. DNA of the CDR3: TGCGCCAGCAGCCAGGGACAGGCGATCTCTGGAAACACCATATATTTT.

The J gene is TRBJ1-5, the V gene TRBV19; tentative D call: TRBD1 (6 bases). The CDR3 runs to 15 residues. Trimming cost V 3 bases and J 3 bases, with 12 bases left between them. The V gene's germline CDR1 is LNHDA and CDR2 SQIVND (reference sequence). CDR3 nucleotides: TGTGCCAGTAGTATGGAGCAGGGGCCCAATCAGCCCCAGCATTTT. Its protein is CASSMEQGPNQPQHF. Full variable domain (missing parts from reference TRBV19 and TRBJ1-5): DGGITQSPKYLFRKEGQNVTLSCEQNLNHDAMYWYRQDPGQGLRLIYYSQIVNDFQKGDIAEGYSVSREKKESFPLTVTSAQKNPTAFYLCASSMEQGPNQPQHFGDGTRLSIL.

The chain employs TRBV19 and TRBJ2-7, with D possibly TRBD1 on 6 matching bases. CDR1 is LNHDA and CDR2 is SQIVND in the germline V gene (reference sequence). The CDR3 consists of 15 residues. V was pared by 5 bases and J by 0 bases, with 14 bases between. The CDR3 DNA is TGTGCCAGTAGTGGGGGAACAGGGAGCTCCTACGAGCAGTACTTC. Its protein product is CASSGGTGSSYEQYF.

The table lists this clone with a few counts. The chain couples TRBV13 to TRBJ1-2; possible D gene TRBD1, 5 bases. Germline CDR1 is PRHDT and CDR2 is FYEKMQ (reference sequence). The CDR3 extends over 15 amino acids. Trimming left V 3 bases short and J 0 bases short, with 11 bases between. The CDR3 DNA reads TGTGCCAGCAGCTTCGGGACTGACACTAACTATGGCTACACCTTC. Protein sequence: CASSFGTDTNYGYTF.

The V gene is TRBV27, the J gene TRBJ2-7; D might be TRBD1 (6 bases). The CDR3 has 14 residues. Germline V gene sequence: CDR1 MNHEY, CDR2 SMNVEV (reference sequence). Trimming left V 2 bases short and J 3 bases short, with 11 bases between. CDR3 sequence (DNA): TGTGCCAGCAGTTTAAACGGACAGAACTACGAGCAGTACTTC. Translated: CASSLNGQNYEQYF.

The chain uses TRBV27 and TRBJ1-6; 8 nucleotides line up with TRBD1. CDR1 MNHEY and CDR2 SMNVEV come from the germline V gene (reference sequence). The CDR3 extends over 15 amino acids. J was trimmed by 3 bases and V by 5 bases; bases with no gene match: 3. For the CDR3, the DNA is TGTGCCAGCAGTATCGACAGGGGCTATAATTCACCCCTCCACTTT. Translation: CASSIDRGYNSPLHF.

The V gene is TRBV6-4, the J gene TRBJ1-5, with a possible D match to TRBD1 (5 bases). The V end was cut by 5 bases, the J end by 4 bases, with 15 bases between. The CDR3 covers 15 residues. Germline CDR1 and CDR2: MRHNA and SNTAGT. The CDR3 region is CASSLTGLRNQPQHF. The CDR3 DNA is TGTGCCAGCAGTCTCACGGGACTCAGAAATCAGCCCCAGCATTTT.

The chain employs TRBV18 and TRBJ1-4; 11 bases are shared with TRBD1. V was pared by 2 bases and J by 8 bases, with 7 bases of the junction left unmatched. Germline assignment: CDR1 KGHSH and CDR2 LQKENI. CDR3 length: 16 amino acids. For the CDR3, the DNA is TGTGCCAGCTCACCAAATCCGGGACAGGGGGGAGAAAAACTGTTTTTT. Its protein product is CASSPNPGQGGEKLFF.

This clone has only a few counts. The chain carries TRBV7-9 and TRBJ2-2, with D perhaps matching TRBD1 (5 bases). V gave up 3 bases and J gave up 5 bases, with 10 bases separating them. This CDR3 comprises 14 residues. Looked up from germline, CDR1 is SEHNR and CDR2 is FQNEAQ (reference sequence). The CDR3 nucleotides are TGTGCCAGCAGCTTGATCGACAGAACCGGGGAGCTGTTTTTT. As protein: CASSLIDRTGELFF. Together with reference TRBV7-9 and TRBJ2-2, the CDR3 gives the full variable domain: DTGVSQNPRHKITKRGQNVTFRCDPISEHNRLYWYRQTLGQGPEFLTYFQNEAQLEKSRLLSDRFSAERPKGSFSTLEIQRTEQGDSAMYLCASSLIDRTGELFFGEGSRLTVL.

The V and J genes are TRBV9 and TRBJ2-1; TRBD2 agrees at 10 bases. Losses at the gene ends were 0 bases for V and 7 bases for J; bases not matched to a gene: 7. Germline V gives CDR1 SGDLS, CDR2 YYNGEE. This CDR3 has 16 residues. The CDR3: CASSVVPSGGRNEQFF. CDR3 coding DNA: TGTGCCAGCAGCGTAGTGCCTAGCGGGGGTAGGAATGAGCAGTTCTTC.

The rearrangement joins TRBV2 to TRBJ1-5; a weak D match, TRBD1 (6 bases). The germline V gene encodes CDR1 SNHLY and CDR2 FYNNEI. V lost 2 bases and J 16 bases, leaving 18 bases between the germline ends. This CDR3 has 13 residues. The CDR3 sequence is CASSELGAKQEHF. CDR3 bases: TGTGCCAGCAGTGAACTGGGGGCGAAGCAGGAACATTTT.